This paragraph covers one TCR beta chain sequence. The antigen is unknown. The PCR contained 60 Vbeta and 13 Jbeta primers. Repertoires were generated with immunoSEQ multiplex PCR, while TCRdb's copy carries only in-frame clones and drops some. This repertoire shows 150,000 or so clones, 80% found once; its top ten account for roughly 9.3%. This sample was included in a study of cytomegalovirus exposure and HLA in healthy donors. Study-wide results and limits: Later analysis identified a missense DCLRE1C variant that was linked to TCR beta V- and J-gene trimming. Being productive about 90% or about 30% of the time was typical of most TCR beta V segments in an earlier analysis. Published work reported that the classifier diagnosed cytomegalovirus status with high specificity and sensitivity. Most TCR sequences were rare, but some public TCRs occurred in many donors.

The sequencing input was PBMCs. The TCR was taken from a man aged 18 to 35 in good health and CMV-seropositive.

CDR3 residues: CASTGQFNEKLFF. The CDR3 bases are TGTGCCAGTACTGGACAGTTTAATGAAAAACTGTTTTTT. The gene calls are TRBV19 and TRBJ1-4; weak D call: TRBD1 (6 bases). CDR3 length: 13 amino acids. The germline V and J ends were trimmed by 7 bases and 4 bases, with 10 bases remaining between them. Germline lookup yields CDR1 LNHDA and CDR2 SQIVND (reference sequence).